One and the same sample provided the 31 T cell receptor beta chains below, sequenced in a study of cytomegalovirus exposure and HLA in healthy donors (dated by TCRdb to about 2017). Preparation of the library involved the immunoSEQ multiplex PCR assay. A mixture of 60 forward primers for TCR Vbeta segments and 13 reverse primers for TCR Jbeta segments was used in the multiplex PCR. TCRdb holds this immuneACCESS table with in-frame rearrangements only. Some clones are missing; in checked studies, unresolved V genes explain under half, and the rest has no known cause. This sample's clone table shows some 72,000 clones. Together, the top ten hold approximately 5% of the sample. The sample was PBMCs. The receptor set was obtained from a man between 35 and 55 years old in good health and CMV-seronegative.

This rearrangement joins TRBV2 to TRBJ2-1, with a possible D match to TRBD2 (5 bases). The germline V and J ends were trimmed by 7 bases and 9 bases, with 13 bases remaining between them. CDR1 is SNHLY, CDR2 FYNNEI, per germline. This CDR3 spans 12 amino acids. CDR3: CASTRPRGEQFF. In nucleotides, the CDR3 is TGTGCCAGCACTAGGCCCCGGGGTGAGCAGTTCTTC.

The chain joins TRBV5-5 to TRBJ1-2; D gene unclear. From germline, CDR1 is SGHKS and CDR2 YYEKEE (reference sequence). Trimming took off 4 bases at V and 8 bases at J, with 18 bases between the two ends. The CDR3 contains 14 residues. The chain's CDR3 is CASSQPGIPQGYTF. The DNA of the CDR3 is TGTGCCAGCAGCCAGCCGGGAATCCCCCAGGGCTACACCTTC.

In nucleotides, the CDR3 is TGTGCCAGCAGCGTAGCATCTGAAACCAGATCTTTCGCTGGGGCCAACGTCCTGACTTTC. Amino acids: CASSVASETRSFAGANVLTF. V usage is TRBV9 and J usage is TRBJ2-6, with D uncertain. Trimming pared 0 bases from V and 2 bases from J, leaving 21 bases between. CDR1 is SGDLS and CDR2 is YYNGEE in the germline V gene. The CDR3 extends over 20 amino acids.

V gene TRBV10-3 combines with J gene TRBJ2-5; D is perhaps TRBD1 (7 bases). The end of the DNA is better explained by TRBJ2-7, so the J call may be wrong. Germline lookup yields CDR1 ENHRY and CDR2 SYGVKD. The CDR3 contains 17 residues. CDR3 sequence: CAISEGNLRQGGYEQYF. DNA of the CDR3: TGTGCCATCAGTGAGGGCAATCTGAGACAGGGAGGCTACGAGCAGTACTTC.

This rearrangement joins TRBV9 to TRBJ1-2; the D gene is possibly TRBD1 (5 bases). This CDR3 is 12 amino acids long. Between the trimmed V and J ends, which lost 4 bases and 9 bases, there was a span of 13 bases. Per the germline V gene, CDR1 is SGDLS and CDR2 is YYNGEE. The CDR3 region is CASSSRGDRYTF. DNA for the CDR3: TGTGCCAGCAGCTCCCGGGGGGATCGCTACACCTTC.

The rearrangement uses TRBV19 and TRBJ2-5; 7 bases match TRBD1. Germline V gives CDR1 LNHDA, CDR2 SQIVND (reference sequence). The CDR3 is 13 amino acids. V lost 4 bases, J lost 4 bases, and 3 bases stayed unmatched. In DNA form, the CDR3 reads TGTGCCAGTAGTAGCCGACAGGGAGAGACCCAGTACTTC. The encoded protein is CASSSRQGETQYF.

With regard to this clone: The junction differs from germline at one of its ends, possibly a read error. This chain connects TRBV28 to TRBJ2-7, with D possibly matching TRBD1 (6 bases). CDR3 length: 14 residues. Germline values: CDR1 MDHEN, CDR2 SYDVKM. In nucleotides, the CDR3 is TGTGCCAGCAGTTTTGGCGCCCCAGGGGTTGAAGATGAATTT. Amino acid sequence: CASSFGAPGVEDEF.

The chain has TRBV6-6 and TRBJ1-2; TRBD1 is a possible D gene (6 bases). The CDR3 extends over 13 amino acids. Germline V gene data show CDR1 as MNHNY and CDR2 as SVGAGI (reference sequence). The V end was cut by 4 bases, the J end by 7 bases, with 13 bases between. Here the CDR3 reads CASSLSEGVGYTF. Here the CDR3 DNA reads TGTGCCAGCAGTTTATCAGAGGGGGTTGGCTACACCTTC.

V is TRBV5-1 and J is TRBJ1-1; possibly TRBD1 for D (5 bases). This CDR3 contains 15 residues. V was pared by 0 bases and J by 3 bases, with 12 bases between. Germline assignment: CDR1 SGHRS and CDR2 YFSETQ. CDR3 DNA sequence: TGCGCCAGCAGCTTGGACCCCTTCAGGGACACTGAAGCTTTCTTT. Its protein product is CASSLDPFRDTEAFF. Filled out from reference TRBV5-1 and TRBJ1-1, the complete variable domain reads KAGVTQTPRYLIKTRGQQVTLSCSPISGHRSVSWYQQTPGQGLQFLFEYFSETQRNKGNFPGRFSGRQFSNSRSEMNVSTLELGDSALYLCASSLDPFRDTEAFFGQGTRLTVV.

The CDR3 here is CASRSGQGADTQYF. In DNA, the CDR3 is TGCGCCAGCAGATCGGGACAGGGAGCAGATACGCAGTATTTT. V usage is TRBV10-1 and J usage is TRBJ2-3; 9 bases are a match to TRBD1. V shed 6 bases and J 4 bases; nucleotides not matched to a gene: 5. There are 14 residues in the CDR3. Germline V gives CDR1 WNHNN, CDR2 SYGVQD (reference sequence).

This rearrangement joins TRBV5-1 to TRBJ2-3, with TRBD2 matching over 12 bases. The V segment lost 6 bases and the J segment 1 base; nucleotides outside the gene matches: 6. The CDR3 contains 16 residues. Per the germline V gene, CDR1 is SGHRS and CDR2 is YFSETQ. CDR3 residues: CASTSSGRAGTDTQYF. DNA of the CDR3: TGCGCCAGCACATCTAGCGGGAGGGCCGGCACAGATACGCAGTATTTT.

This sequence joins TRBV5-1 and TRBJ2-7; 9 bases agree with TRBD1. The CDR3 runs 14 residues. V shed 4 bases, J shed 3 bases, and the junction held 5 bases outside the gene matches. From germline, CDR1 is SGHRS and CDR2 YFSETQ. CDR3 DNA: TGCGCCAGCAGCCGTGGACAGGGGAACTACGAGCAGTACTTC. Translated: CASSRGQGNYEQYF.

This sequence joins TRBV2 and TRBJ2-2; D is unresolved. CDR1 SNHLY and CDR2 FYNNEI come from the germline V gene. Trimming stripped 6 bases from V and 1 base from J, with 6 bases between. This CDR3 comprises 13 residues. The CDR3 DNA is TGTGCCAGCAGGGGCCTGAACACCGGGGAGCTGTTTTTT. Its protein product is CASRGLNTGELFF.

The V gene is TRBV7-8, the J gene TRBJ2-1; the match to TRBD2 covers 9 bases. The CDR3 is made up of 15 amino acids. V lost 1 base to trimming and J lost 6 bases; unmatched junction nucleotides: 4. Germline CDR1 and CDR2: SGHVS and FQNEAQ. CDR3 DNA: TGTGCCAGCAGCTTAGACACTAGCGGGTTCAATGAGCAGTTCTTC. Protein sequence: CASSLDTSGFNEQFF.

V and J are TRBV5-1 and TRBJ2-6; the D gene is possibly TRBD1 (6 bases). Germline V gene data show CDR1 as SGHRS and CDR2 as YFSETQ. The V and J ends lost 4 bases and 0 bases respectively, with 14 bases between them. The CDR3 runs to 17 residues. CDR3 amino acids: CASSPRPTGSGANVLTF. CDR3 bases: TGCGCCAGCAGCCCGAGACCGACAGGCTCTGGGGCCAACGTCCTGACTTTC.

The V call is TRBV15, the J call TRBJ2-3; no clear D. Per germline, CDR1 LNHNV and CDR2 YYDKDF (reference sequence). The CDR3 has 16 amino acids. Trimming took 2 bases from V and 0 from J, leaving 12 bases between them. CDR3 in DNA: TGTGCCACCAGCAGAACTGGGCGACCTAGCACAGATACGCAGTATTTT. It yields the protein CATSRTGRPSTDTQYF.

This chain connects TRBV11-2 to TRBJ2-5, with 7 bases aligning to TRBD2. Germline trimming cut 5 bases from V and 5 bases from J; bases unmatched to any gene: 8. Germline CDR1 reads SGHAT; CDR2 reads FQNNGV. The CDR3 covers 14 residues. As DNA, the CDR3 is TGTGCCAGCAGCCCAGGGACTATCCGGGAGACCCAGTACTTC. Residues: CASSPGTIRETQYF.

The chain combines TRBV6-5 with TRBJ1-1, with no clear D. There are 13 residues in the CDR3. Germline V gene data show CDR1 as MNHEY and CDR2 as SVGAGI. Trimming removed 0 bases at V and 1 base at J, with 3 bases between. The CDR3 region is CASSYSRNTEAFF. The CDR3, as DNA: TGTGCCAGCAGTTACTCGAGGAACACTGAAGCTTTCTTT.

This chain links TRBV10-3 with TRBJ2-5; maybe TRBD1 (6 bases). The J call may be wrong; the DNA end is better matched by TRBJ2-7. Germline-derived CDR1 and CDR2 are ENHRY and SYGVKD. This CDR3 spans 14 amino acids. This chain's CDR3 is CAIKVDREAYEQYF. Written as DNA, the CDR3 is TGTGCCATCAAGGTGGACAGAGAAGCCTACGAGCAGTACTTC.

The chain uses TRBV6-6 and TRBJ2-7, with 7 bases lining up with TRBD1. V shed 6 bases, J shed 4 bases, and the junction held 9 bases outside the gene matches. The CDR3 extends over 14 amino acids. Germline V lookup: CDR1 MNHNY, CDR2 SVGAGI (reference sequence). CDR3 in amino acids: CASRGAGGGYEQYF. The CDR3 DNA reads TGTGCCAGCAGGGGGGCAGGGGGTGGGTACGAGCAGTACTTC.

V is TRBV5-8 and J is TRBJ1-6; 12 bases agree with TRBD1. V lost 4 bases and J lost 9; bases outside the gene matches: 2. CDR1 SGHTS and CDR2 YDEGEE come from the germline V gene. The CDR3 extends over 14 amino acids. The CDR3 sequence is CASSPGQGASPLHF. CDR3 DNA: TGTGCCAGCAGCCCGGGACAGGGGGCTTCACCCCTCCACTTT.

This sequence joins TRBV9 and TRBJ1-6, with 8 positions matching TRBD1. Germline V gene lookup returns CDR1 SGDLS and CDR2 YYNGEE. V lost 0 bases and J lost 6; bases outside the gene matches: 2. There are 15 residues in the CDR3. The CDR3 sequence is CASSVATGGNSPLHF. Here the CDR3 DNA reads TGTGCCAGCAGCGTAGCTACAGGGGGTAATTCACCCCTCCACTTT.

The V and J genes are TRBV7-9 and TRBJ1-5; the D is unclear. There are 14 residues in the CDR3. Germline V CDR1 and CDR2: SEHNR, FQNEAQ (reference sequence). V lost 3 bases and J lost 4, with 10 bases in between. CDR3: CASSFGLGNQPQHF. Here the CDR3 DNA reads TGTGCCAGCAGCTTTGGTCTCGGGAATCAGCCCCAGCATTTT.

The gene calls are TRBV6-1 and TRBJ2-2; D is unresolved. This CDR3 comprises 14 residues. Between the trimmed V and J ends, which lost 4 bases and 5 bases, there was a span of 11 bases. Germline CDR1 is MNHNS and CDR2 is SASEGT. CDR3 residues: CASSGRVGTGELFF. CDR3 DNA: TGTGCCAGCAGTGGTCGGGTTGGGACCGGGGAGCTGTTTTTT.

Details on this clone: The CDR3 ends on some other residue instead of the conserved phenylalanine or tryptophan, so this is likely a read error. Because the CDR3's place on the DNA is in doubt, the DNA is left out and the CDR3 is given as listed by TCRdb. V and J are TRBV7-6 and TRBJ2-7; the D segment call TRBD2 is taken from the table without a DNA check. Per the germline V gene, CDR1 is SGHVS and CDR2 is FNYEAQ. The CDR3 contains 9 residues when both ends are counted. CDR3 sequence: CASSSVRGL.

Written as DNA, the CDR3 is TGTGCCAGCACCCTCCGGGGCGGGAGGATAAGGGGCACTGAAGCTTTCTTT. Its translation: CASTLRGGRIRGTEAFF. V gene TRBV27 combines with J gene TRBJ1-1, with a tentative D call TRBD1 (5 bases). V shed 7 bases and J shed 4 bases, with 25 bases lying between them. Germline loops: CDR1 MNHEY, CDR2 SMNVEV (reference sequence). The CDR3 length is 17 residues.

The chain combines TRBV6-6 with TRBJ1-5; D is possibly TRBD1 (6 bases). Trimming left V 6 bases short and J 0 bases short, with 12 bases between. Germline V gives CDR1 MNHNY, CDR2 SVGAGI (reference sequence). The CDR3 is made up of 15 amino acids. The CDR3 is CASRVGQNSNQPQHF. CDR3 bases: TGTGCCAGCAGGGTTGGACAGAATAGCAATCAGCCCCAGCATTTT.

The J gene is TRBJ1-3, the V gene TRBV2; D might be TRBD1 (6 bases). CDR1 and CDR2 (germline): SNHLY, FYNNEI. V was trimmed by 5 bases and J by 4 bases, leaving 9 bases between them. CDR3 length equals 13 residues. CDR3 bases: TGTGCCAGCAGTTACAGGGACGGAAACACCATATATTTT. Amino acid sequence: CASSYRDGNTIYF.

Turning to this clone: At the DNA level, this CDR3 is encoded by other sequences in the same sample as well. The chain combines TRBV13 with TRBJ1-3; unclear D gene. Germline values: CDR1 PRHDT, CDR2 FYEKMQ (reference sequence). V gave up 5 bases and J gave up 1 base, with 18 bases separating them. This CDR3 has 17 amino acids. DNA of the CDR3: TGTGCCAGCAGCCAAACGGGAGTTGGTTATTCTGGAAACACCATATATTTT. Protein: CASSQTGVGYSGNTIYF.

The chain couples TRBV5-6 to TRBJ2-1; D perhaps matches TRBD1 (6 bases). The V end lost 6 bases, the J end lost 2 bases, and 12 bases lay between the germline ends. This CDR3 region has 14 residues. Germline V lookup: CDR1 SGHDT, CDR2 YYEEEE. Here the CDR3 DNA reads TGTGCCAGCACCCGTGGGGGCGCCTACAATGAGCAGTTCTTC. Translation: CASTRGGAYNEQFF.

The rearrangement joins TRBV7-9 to TRBJ2-7; possible D gene TRBD2, 6 bases. The CDR3 sequence is 14 residues long. Germline V gene data show CDR1 as SEHNR and CDR2 as FQNEAQ (reference sequence). The germline V and J ends were trimmed by 5 bases and 3 bases, with 14 bases remaining between them. The CDR3 bases are TGTGCCAGCAGCCCAACGGGCGGGGACTACGAGCAGTACTTC. It is translated as CASSPTGGDYEQYF.